The next 5 T cell receptor beta chains were all read from a single sample in a study of T cell clonality in common variable immunodeficiency. Only in-frame clones appear in the TCRdb table, and some are missing; sequencing was by immunoSEQ multiplex PCR. The sample shows 51,000 or so clones, no singletons; the ten largest hold more than 2%. Source material: peripheral blood mononuclear cells. The receptors originated from a person between 18 and 75 years old in good health.

Comments on this clone: Mismatch with germline at one junction end may stem from a read error. The observed sequence ends 3 residues before the CDR3 terminus, with the missing tail filled in from the germline J gene. Other DNA sequences within the sample encode an identical CDR3. This chain joins TRBV18 and TRBJ1-3, with D possibly TRBD1 on 6 matching bases. CDR1 KGHSH and CDR2 LQKENI come from the germline V gene. The CDR3 runs 15 residues. CDR3 loop: CASSPAGGSGNTIYF. The CDR3 bases that were read are TGTGCCAGCTCACCCGCGGGGGGCTCTGGAAACACT.

This clone was seen repeatedly, ten times or more. The CDR3 end falls 3 residues outside the read, so it is completed with the germline J gene. V is TRBV12-3 or TRBV12-4 and J is TRBJ2-7, with D possibly TRBD2 on 5 matching bases. This CDR3 comprises 14 residues. V lost 5 bases and J 3 bases, leaving 14 bases between the germline ends. The part of the CDR3 DNA that was read is TGTGCCAGCAGTGTACGGGGTTCCAGCTACGAG. Amino acids: CASSVRGSSYE. The CDR3 reads in full as CASSVRGSSYEQYF.

On this clone itself: The read terminates 3 residues ahead of where the CDR3 ends, so the germline J gene completes it. This CDR3 is also generated by other DNA sequences in the sample. The chain uses TRBV30 and TRBJ1-3; D uncertain. Between the trimmed V and J ends, which lost 2 bases and 3 bases, there was a span of 11 bases. This CDR3 comprises 14 residues. Per germline, CDR1 GTSNPN and CDR2 SVGIG (reference sequence). The part of the CDR3 DNA that was read is TGTGCCTGGAGTACTGCGGCGGGTGGAAACACC. Translating it yields CAWSTAAGGNT. The full CDR3 protein reads CAWSTAAGGNTIYF.

With respect to this clone: The read ends 3 residues before the CDR3 terminus; that terminus is restored from the germline J gene. The V and J genes are TRBV19 and TRBJ1-2; TRBD1 might be the D (5 bases). The CDR3 loop spans 16 amino acids. Germline V gives CDR1 LNHDA, CDR2 SQIVND (reference sequence). The CDR3 bases that were read are TGTGCCAGTAGCGGATATAGCGGGGGGGTCACGGATACC. It encodes CASSGYSGGVTDT. The CDR3 in full is CASSGYSGGVTDTYTF.

This clone was found many times. Sequencing ends 3 residues short of the CDR3 end; the germline J gene provides the rest. This rearrangement joins TRBV30 to TRBJ2-7; 9 nucleotides match TRBD1. The germline gives CDR1 GTSNPN, CDR2 SVGIG (reference sequence). The CDR3 totals 13 residues. The V segment lost 1 base and the J segment 3 bases; nucleotides outside the gene matches: 1. Incomplete CDR3 DNA: TGTGCCTGGAGTGGACAGGGGGTCTACGAG. Residues: CAWSGQGVYE. The full CDR3 reads CAWSGQGVYEQYF. The variable domain in full, completed from reference TRBV30 and TRBJ2-7, reads SQTIHQWPATLVQPVGSPLSLECTVEGTSNPNLYWYRQAAGRGLQLLFYSVGIGQISSEVPQNLSASRPQDRQFILSSKKLLLSDSGFYLCAWSGQGVYEQYFGPGTRLTVT.